The 6 T cell receptor beta chains in this list originate from one sample, sequenced in a study of T cell responses to AZD1222 COVID-19 vaccine. The data were produced by immunoSEQ multiplex PCR, yet TCRdb's version contains in-frame clones alone and is incomplete. The sample holds around 100,000 clones, nearly 90% seen once. The material sequenced was peripheral blood, taken 28 days after the second AZD1222 dose. Source of these receptors: an adult who received the AZD1222 COVID-19 vaccine.

The CDR3: CASSYNQPQHF. In DNA, the CDR3 is TGTGCCAGCAGTTACAATCAGCCCCAGCATTTT. The chain carries TRBV12-3 or TRBV12-4 and TRBJ1-5; D unresolved. Trimming cost V 4 bases and J 3 bases, with 1 base left between them. There are 11 residues in the CDR3.

The chain couples TRBV19 to TRBJ1-5; weak D call: TRBD1 (5 bases). V was clipped by 3 bases and J by 9 bases, with 9 bases between them. From germline, CDR1 is LNHDA and CDR2 SQIVND (reference sequence). The CDR3 consists of 12 residues. CDR3 protein: CASSIWGRPQHF. The CDR3 DNA reads TGTGCCAGTAGTATCTGGGGGAGGCCCCAGCATTTT.

The V call is TRBV6-5, the J call TRBJ1-2; no definite D call. Per germline, CDR1 MNHEY and CDR2 SVGAGI. The length of the CDR3 is 13 residues. Trimming left V 6 bases short and J 8 bases short, with 16 bases between. This CDR3 is CASRPPGFWGYTF. In DNA, the CDR3 is TGTGCCAGCAGGCCTCCGGGTTTTTGGGGCTACACCTTC.

V usage is TRBV6-5 and J usage is TRBJ1-5; D is uncertain. Looked up from germline, CDR1 is MNHEY and CDR2 is SVGAGI. This CDR3 is built from 14 residues. V lost 4 bases and J 1 base, leaving 8 bases between the germline ends. Here the CDR3 reads CASSSGLSNQPQHF. In DNA form, the CDR3 reads TGTGCCAGCAGTTCTGGACTGAGCAATCAGCCCCAGCATTTT.

The chain carries TRBV28 and TRBJ2-3; 7 positions match TRBD2. The CDR3 runs 15 residues. V lost 6 bases, J lost 3 bases, and 9 bases stayed unmatched. Germline assignment: CDR1 MDHEN and CDR2 SYDVKM. This CDR3 is CASSPRGGRTDTQYF. The CDR3 region has the DNA TGTGCCAGCAGCCCGAGGGGCGGGAGAACAGATACGCAGTATTTT. Drawing the rest from reference TRBV28 and TRBJ2-3, the complete variable domain is DVKVTQSSRYLVKRTGEKVFLECVQDMDHENMFWYRQDPGLGLRLIYFSYDVKMKEKGDIPEGYSVSREKKERFSLILESASTNQTSMYLCASSPRGGRTDTQYFGPGTRLTVL.

The chain recombines TRBV2 with TRBJ1-5, with TRBD1 matching 8 bases. The CDR3 runs to 13 residues. From germline, CDR1 is SNHLY and CDR2 FYNNEI. V trimming: 6 bases; J trimming: 4 bases; junction bases outside the gene matches: 2. The CDR3 nucleotides are TGTGCCAGCAGGGGACAGGCGAATCAGCCCCAGCATTTT. It codes for CASRGQANQPQHF. The entire variable domain, with the rest obtained from reference TRBV2 and TRBJ1-5, is as follows: EPEVTQTPSHQVTQMGQEVILRCVPISNHLYFYWYRQILGQKVEFLVSFYNNEISEKSEIFDDQFSVERPDGSNFTLKIRSTKLEDSAMYFCASRGQANQPQHFGDGTRLSIL.